This TCR beta chain was sequenced for a study of T-cell reconstitution after alpha-beta-depleted transplantation in children. Unique molecular identifiers were used in preparing the TCRbeta library. Using its own MiXCR run on the PCR reads, TCRdb lists one record per CDR3 protein. This sample has around 360,000 distinct CDR3 sequences; over 9% occur once, and the top ten carry roughly 2.5%. This CDR3 is 13 amino acids long. Trimming cost V 6 bases and J 5 bases; bases outside gene matches: 2. This clonotype was seen a handful of times. The source was PBMCs from the stem cell graft donor, collected from the stem cell graft. The J gene is TRBJ2-2, the V gene TRBV12-3 or TRBV12-4, with 8 bases lining up with TRBD1. The sequence was collected from a human donor who donated a stem cell graft to a child with acute lymphoblastic leukemia. Written as DNA, the CDR3 is TGTGCCAGCAGCTGGACAGGGACCGGGGAGCTGTTTTTT. It codes for CASSWTGTGELFF.